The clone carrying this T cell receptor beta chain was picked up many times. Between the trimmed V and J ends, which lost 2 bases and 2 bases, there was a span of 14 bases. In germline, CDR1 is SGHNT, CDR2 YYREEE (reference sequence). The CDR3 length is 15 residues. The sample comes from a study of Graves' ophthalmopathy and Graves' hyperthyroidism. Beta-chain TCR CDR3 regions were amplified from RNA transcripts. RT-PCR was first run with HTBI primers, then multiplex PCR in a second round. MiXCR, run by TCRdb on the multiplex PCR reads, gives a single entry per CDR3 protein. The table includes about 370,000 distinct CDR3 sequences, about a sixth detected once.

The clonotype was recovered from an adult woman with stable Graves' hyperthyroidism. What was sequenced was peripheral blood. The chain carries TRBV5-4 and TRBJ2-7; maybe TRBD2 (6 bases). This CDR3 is CASSFGGNNAYEQYF. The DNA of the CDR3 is TGTGCCAGCAGCTTCGGAGGGAATAACGCCTACGAGCAGTACTTC.